This TCR beta chain was found in a study of early T cells in non-severe SARS-CoV-2 infection. Across the study: The chains were unpaired, and the sequenced material was bulk RNA from unsorted whole blood.

V was trimmed by 3 bases and J by 2 bases, leaving 14 bases between them. CDR3 length equals 15 residues. Germline CDR1 and CDR2: SGHAT and FQNNGV. Study-level points and caveats: VDJdb matches were skewed toward anti-spike CD8 T cell responses.

The sample holds many counts of this clonotype. The target antigen is unknown. Each single cDNA molecule received a unique molecular identifier. TCRdb passed the 5' RACE reads through MiXCR, listing each CDR3 protein once. The data show some 25,000 distinct CDR3 sequences, with 4.5% to 7% seen just once and 2% to 3% held by the top ten. The clonotype comes from an adult who was a healthcare worker with PCR-confirmed SARS-CoV-2 infection or an uninfected control (not recorded which). Material: whole blood. The chain recombines TRBV11-2 with TRBJ2-7; D is ambiguous. The CDR3 nucleotides are TGTGCCAGCAGCTTGTCCAGGAGAGCTCCCTACGAGCAGTACTTC. As protein: CASSLSRRAPYEQYF.